This TCR beta chain was sequenced for a study of OX40 agonist ivuxolimab in advanced cancers. Assay: immunoSEQ multiplex PCR; the TCRdb copy retains only in-frame clones and omits some. The sample shows 48,000 or so clones, more than 85% of them seen only once. The CDR3 spans 12 residues. The germline CDR1 and CDR2 sequences are SQVTM and ANQGSEA. V was pared by 0 bases and J by 4 bases, with 5 bases between. With respect to this clone: What it recognizes is unknown.

Study findings and constraints: Clonal expansion by week 6 occurred in CD4+ and CD8+ blood T cells (at 0.1 to 3.0 mg/kg).

The sequences come from CD4+ or CD8+ T cells sorted from blood, collected in a trial of the OX40 agonist ivuxolimab. The rearrangement links TRBV29-1 to TRBJ2-3; D remains ambiguous. The TCR was taken from an adult with an advanced solid tumor such as melanoma, head and neck, liver or kidney cancer. The CDR3 loop is CSVEDLPDTQYF. The CDR3 coding sequence is TGCAGCGTTGAAGATCTTCCAGATACGCAGTATTTT.